The TCR beta chain described here comes from a study of technical replicates of blood from several donors (dated by TCRdb to 2017 to 2019). The method was the immunoSEQ multiplex PCR assay. This is the immuneACCESS table as TCRdb keeps it, with only in-frame sequences that have V and J called. A part of the clones is gone; compared with another copy, unresolved V genes explain less than half, and the rest is unexplained. The sample table records 45,000 to 65,000 clones; 94% of these occur just once. The top ten hold 0.2% to 0.25% of the sample. Deletion took 7 bases off V and 8 bases off J, with a span of 14 bases between the germline ends. CDR1 and CDR2 are read off the germline V gene (reference sequence) as SEHNR and FQNEAQ. The CDR3 has 12 amino acids, counting the end cysteine and phenylalanine. Here the CDR3 DNA is all that survives: 36 bases in frame from base 1. The sample holds a few counts of this clone. Its antigen is unknown. Base-call qualities are not available, and no considerably larger clone is one nucleotide away.

The source material was T cells isolated from PBMCs. The clonotype comes from a human donor in good health. The sequence is built from TRBV7-9 and TRBJ1-1; the best D guess is TRBD1, with 6 bases matching. The CDR3 in this case is CASTLTGTEAFF. The DNA sequence is given as TGTGCCAGCACATTGACAGGCACCGAAGCTTTCTTT.